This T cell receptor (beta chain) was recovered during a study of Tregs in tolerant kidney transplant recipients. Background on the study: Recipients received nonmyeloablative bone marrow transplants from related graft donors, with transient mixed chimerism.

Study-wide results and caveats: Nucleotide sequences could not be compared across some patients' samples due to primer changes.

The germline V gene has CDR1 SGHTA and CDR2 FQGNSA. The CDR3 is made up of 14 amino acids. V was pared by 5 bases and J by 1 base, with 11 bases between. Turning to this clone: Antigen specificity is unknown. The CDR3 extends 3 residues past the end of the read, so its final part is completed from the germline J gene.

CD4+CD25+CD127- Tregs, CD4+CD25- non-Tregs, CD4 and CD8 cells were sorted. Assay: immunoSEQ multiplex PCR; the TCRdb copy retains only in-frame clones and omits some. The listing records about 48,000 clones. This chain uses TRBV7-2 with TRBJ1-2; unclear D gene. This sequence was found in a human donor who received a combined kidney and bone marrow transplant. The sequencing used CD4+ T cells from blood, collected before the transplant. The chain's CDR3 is CASSRDILNYGYTF. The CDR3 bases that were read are TGTGCCAGCAGCCGCGACATCCTTAACTATGGC.